The rows below give T cell receptor beta chains drawn from one sample of a study of CD8 T cells in ankylosing spondylitis. In TCRdb, the 5' RACE reads were re-called with MiXCR into one record per CDR3 protein. The sample holds 390,000 or so distinct CDR3 sequences, about 22% seen once. The sample comprised blood, either unsorted or a sorted T cell fraction (not recorded which). The source is a male donor with ankylosing spondylitis. Each CDR3 is given without its conserved first and last residue. The order of the fields is CDR3 protein, V gene, J gene.

ASSEAGVNNEQF	TRBV6-1	TRBJ2-1
ASSLSTSGSYNEQF	TRBV7-2	TRBJ2-1
ASSLITSIYEQY	TRBV5-6	TRBJ2-7
ASTRAVNQPQH	TRBV6-6	TRBJ1-5
ASSPGGAGRFNQPQH	TRBV7-2	TRBJ1-5
ASSLGSGRALDEQF	TRBV5-1	TRBJ2-1
ASSHHRSAYEQY	TRBV14	TRBJ2-7
ASQTLRGNEQF	TRBV7-9	TRBJ2-1
ASSPRPGSYNEQF	TRBV11-3	TRBJ2-1
ASSDTSYEQY	TRBV2	TRBJ2-7
STPGETGNNEQF	TRBV29-1	TRBJ2-1
SATGHNSPLH	TRBV20-1	TRBJ1-6
ASSPRTSGMGNEQF	TRBV7-9	TRBJ2-1
ASREAVRPTDTQY	TRBV6-1	TRBJ2-3
ASSQTSGRPGGETQY	TRBV4-1	TRBJ2-5
ASSGYKGARSTDTQY	TRBV27	TRBJ2-3
ASSPSTARGEKLF	TRBV18	TRBJ1-4
SVERYRVGLNTEAF	TRBV29-1	TRBJ1-1
ASSLSVVSGRTYNEQF	TRBV12-3/TRBV12-4	TRBJ2-1
ASSYWESSYEQY	TRBV6-5	TRBJ2-7